Below, 10 T cell receptor beta chains from the same sample are listed, as sequenced in a study of blood T cell repertoires in COVID-19 (dated by TCRdb to about 2020). Receptor amplification or capture employed the immunoSEQ multiplex PCR assay. TCRdb carries this immuneACCESS record with in-frame sequences only. Its versions omit some clonotypes, under half of them owing to an unresolved V gene in the studies checked, with the rest unexplained. The sample table lists 250,000 or so clones, approximately 83% of them with a count of one. The ten largest clones represent roughly 5.5% of the sample. The sample was peripheral blood. These receptors all come from a human donor in a cohort sampled during active COVID-19.

This chain uses TRBV19 with TRBJ1-4; D is possibly TRBD1 (6 bases). Trimming removed 5 bases at V and 7 bases at J, with 14 bases between. In germline, CDR1 is LNHDA, CDR2 SQIVND (reference sequence). The CDR3 runs 14 residues. CDR3 sequence: CASSFAGAGEKLFF. The CDR3 region has the DNA TGTGCCAGTAGTTTCGCAGGGGCCGGTGAAAAACTGTTTTTT. Variable domain in full (rest from reference TRBV19 and TRBJ1-4): DGGITQSPKYLFRKEGQNVTLSCEQNLNHDAMYWYRQDPGQGLRLIYYSQIVNDFQKGDIAEGYSVSREKKESFPLTVTSAQKNPTAFYLCASSFAGAGEKLFFGSGTQLSVL.

V gene TRBV3-1 (or the pseudogene TRBV3-2) combines with J gene TRBJ2-5; a possible D gene is TRBD2 (6 bases). Germline CDR1 is LGHDT and CDR2 is YNNKEL (reference sequence). V shed 3 bases and J shed 2 bases, with 16 bases lying between them. The CDR3 covers 16 residues. This CDR3 reads CASSQGLARVQETQYF. The CDR3 bases are TGTGCCAGCAGCCAGGGCCTAGCGAGGGTACAAGAGACCCAGTACTTC.

The chain recombines TRBV14 with TRBJ2-1; the match to TRBD2 covers 8 bases. This CDR3 spans 17 amino acids. Germline CDR1 and CDR2: SGHDN and FVKESK. V lost 5 bases to trimming and J lost 1 base; unmatched junction nucleotides: 10. CDR3 nucleotide sequence: TGTGCCAGCAGCTGGGACGAGCGGGAGCCTTCCTACAATGAGCAGTTCTTC. Translated, it gives CASSWDEREPSYNEQFF.

V usage is TRBV6-5 and J usage is TRBJ1-5; 7 bases match TRBD1. Germline values: CDR1 MNHEY, CDR2 SVGAGI. CDR3 length equals 16 residues. Trimming cost V 2 bases and J 6 bases; bases outside gene matches: 10. Written as DNA, the CDR3 is TGTGCCAGCAGTTACGGCCCCGGGACAGCGGGTCAGCCCCAGCATTTT. Encoded protein: CASSYGPGTAGQPQHF.

In this sample, this clone turned up once. This chain uses TRBV28 with TRBJ2-1; TRBD2 matches 9 bases. Trimming removed 2 bases from V and 3 bases from J; junction bases left unmatched: 2. CDR1 and CDR2 from the germline V gene are MDHEN and SYDVKM. The CDR3 has 15 residues. CDR3: CASSLPSGIYNEQFF. Written as DNA, the CDR3 is TGTGCCAGCAGTTTACCTAGCGGGATCTACAATGAGCAGTTCTTC.

J is TRBJ2-3 and V is TRBV5-1; 10 positions match TRBD2. Germline V gives CDR1 SGHRS, CDR2 YFSETQ. The CDR3 sequence is 16 residues long. The V segment lost 0 bases and the J segment 2 bases; nucleotides outside the gene matches: 3. This chain's CDR3 is CASSLVSGGYTDTQYF. The CDR3 DNA reads TGCGCCAGCAGCTTGGTTAGCGGGGGGTACACAGATACGCAGTATTTT.

A few counts support this clone. The chain carries TRBV5-6 and TRBJ1-4; 9 positions agree with TRBD1. The CDR3 length is 18 residues. The V and J ends lost 3 bases and 8 bases, in that order; junction bases with no gene match: 17. CDR1 and CDR2 (germline): SGHDT, YYEEEE. DNA of the CDR3: TGTGCCAGCAGCTCGATAAACGCTCTGGGGACAGGGAGAGAAAAACTGTTTTTT. Amino acid sequence: CASSSINALGTGREKLFF.

The rearrangement links TRBV5-1 to TRBJ2-7; 12 bases are a match to TRBD2. The V segment lost 4 bases and the J segment 2 bases; nucleotides outside the gene matches: 4. The CDR3 is made up of 15 amino acids. Looked up from germline, CDR1 is SGHRS and CDR2 is YFSETQ. For the CDR3, the DNA is TGCGCCAGCAGCCGGACTAGCGGGACCGCCTACGAGCAGTACTTC. Its translation is CASSRTSGTAYEQYF.

The V gene is TRBV28, the J gene TRBJ2-7, with D possibly being TRBD2 (6 bases). CDR3 length: 11 residues. Deletions cut 8 bases from V and 4 bases from J, with 9 bases between. Germline loops: CDR1 MDHEN, CDR2 SYDVKM. CDR3 sequence: CASVGLYEQYF. CDR3 DNA sequence: TGTGCCAGCGTAGGACTATACGAGCAGTACTTC. The variable domain in full, completed from reference TRBV28 and TRBJ2-7, reads DVKVTQSSRYLVKRTGEKVFLECVQDMDHENMFWYRQDPGLGLRLIYFSYDVKMKEKGDIPEGYSVSREKKERFSLILESASTNQTSMYLCASVGLYEQYFGPGTRLTVT.

This chain connects TRBV19 to TRBJ2-3, with 11 bases matching TRBD2. V gave up 5 bases and J gave up 4 bases; unmatched junction bases: 8. Germline V CDR1 and CDR2: LNHDA, SQIVND (reference sequence). The CDR3 totals 16 residues. CDR3 nucleotides: TGTGCCAGTAGTCCTCGACTAGCGGGGAGCTCAGATACGCAGTATTTT. It is translated as CASSPRLAGSSDTQYF.